This T cell receptor beta chain was identified in a study of HIV-infected children after antiretroviral therapy interruption. This clonotype was observed many times. What it binds is not known. Unique molecular identifiers were included in an RNA-based 3' RACE TCR library. TCRdb reprocessed the 3' RACE reads via MiXCR and lists one record per CDR3 protein. The sample lists about 89,000 distinct CDR3 sequences; about 7% were seen once. Overall study results and limits: By the end of treatment interruption, naive CD4+ clonality (Gini) increased.

The V end lost 1 base, the J end lost 5 bases, and 11 bases lay between the germline ends. Germline loops: CDR1 KGHSH, CDR2 LQKENI. The CDR3 covers 14 residues. Treatment given: PENTA 11 planned treatment interruption arm or continuous ART arm. V gene TRBV18 combines with J gene TRBJ1-1, with a weak D call TRBD1 (6 bases). The receptor's source is a pool of human donors with HIV. Sequencing used CD45RA+ CD4+ T cells from PBMCs, pooled from several time points, obtained from a donor given antiretroviral therapy, either interrupted or continuous. Subset reported: naive CD4+ CD45RA+ CD45RO- T cells. CDR3 protein: CASSPRGRGTEAFF. CDR3 bases: TGTGCCAGCTCACCACGGGGGCGGGGAACTGAAGCTTTCTTT.